Listed here is a single T cell receptor beta chain. Its antigen is not known. The source of the sample is a study of Ad26.COV2.S vaccination and SARS-CoV-2 variants. The study, taken as a whole, reports: People given the vaccine had a wider spike-specific TCR breadth than placebo recipients did. Measurement of non-spike TCR breadth gave similar results in vaccine and placebo recipients. Total T cell responses, in the TCR breadth and depth analyses, may have been underestimated.

Stated treatment: some 20 received Ad26.COV2.S at low or high dose, single or two shots; about 5 received placebo; per-sample allocation not given. Vaccine and placebo recipients were sampled on day 63 after the first injection. Clones were read by immunoSEQ multiplex PCR, and TCRdb kept only the in-frame ones, dropping some. This table has roughly 300,000 clones, roughly 90% appearing once. Sample: peripheral blood, taken in a trial of Ad26.COV2.S vaccine versus placebo. The source is a person aged 18 to 65 who received the Ad26.COV2.S COVID-19 vaccine or a placebo.

The CDR3 loop reads CASSSTSAKYEQYF. CDR3 sequence (DNA): TGTGCCAGCAGTTCGACTAGCGCCAAGTACGAGCAGTACTTC. The rearrangement uses TRBV28 and TRBJ2-7; TRBD2 matches at 8 bases. The CDR3 is 14 amino acids. In germline, CDR1 is MDHEN, CDR2 SYDVKM. V was pared by 4 bases and J by 4 bases, with 6 bases of the junction left unmatched.